The 17 T cell receptor beta chains below come from one sample, sequenced in a study of T cells in pancreatic ductal adenocarcinoma. The selected patients with pancreatic ductal adenocarcinoma had surgery but no neoadjuvant therapy. Assay: immunoSEQ multiplex PCR; the TCRdb copy retains only in-frame clones and omits some. The profile shows more than 15,000 clones, about 90% of them singletons. The specimen sequenced was PBMCs. The receptors stem from a human donor with pancreatic ductal adenocarcinoma.

This chain links TRBV5-8 with TRBJ1-2; D call uncertain. The CDR3 covers 15 residues. Trimming left V 0 bases short and J 5 bases short, with 14 bases between. CDR1 and CDR2 (germline): SGHTS, YDEGEE. Here the CDR3 reads CASSLDSLQRYGYTF. For the CDR3, the DNA is TGTGCCAGCAGCTTGGACAGCCTTCAGAGATATGGCTACACCTTC.

The J gene is TRBJ2-7, the V gene TRBV5-1; possible D gene TRBD1, 5 bases. The V gene lost 4 bases and the J gene lost 4 bases, with 21 bases spanning the gap. CDR3 length equals 16 residues. The germline gives CDR1 SGHRS, CDR2 YFSETQ. CDR3 in DNA: TGCGCCAGCAGCCCCTCTATCGGCGCGACAGTTTACGAGCAGTACTTC. Amino acid sequence: CASSPSIGATVYEQYF.

The rearrangement joins TRBV4-1 to TRBJ1-1; 8 bases agree with TRBD1. Germline CDR1 is MGHRA and CDR2 is YSYEKL. The CDR3 is made up of 14 amino acids. With V trimmed by 4 bases and J by 5 bases, 6 bases remained unmatched. CDR3 region: CASSRTGGETEAFF. CDR3 nucleotides: TGCGCCAGCAGCCGTACAGGGGGGGAAACTGAAGCTTTCTTT.

This chain uses TRBV4-1 with TRBJ2-1; D might be TRBD1 (5 bases). CDR1 and CDR2 from the germline V gene are MGHRA and YSYEKL. V was trimmed by 4 bases and J by 7 bases, leaving 17 bases between them. The CDR3 sequence is 15 residues long. The CDR3 region has the DNA TGCGCCAGCAGCCCATCCCCCGACAGACCTAATGAGCAGTTCTTC. As protein: CASSPSPDRPNEQFF.

Written as DNA, the CDR3 is TGTGCCAGTAGCCCCCAAGGACAGAGGTATGGCTACACCTTC. It encodes CASSPQGQRYGYTF. The V and J genes are TRBV19 and TRBJ1-2; tentatively, D is TRBD1 (6 bases). The CDR3 has 14 amino acids. Germline V gene data show CDR1 as LNHDA and CDR2 as SQIVND (reference sequence). The ends were cut back, 6 bases at V and 5 bases at J, with 16 bases in the middle.

This chain connects TRBV11-2 to TRBJ2-7; 7 positions agree with TRBD1. The trim removed 5 bases at V and 3 bases at J, leaving 7 bases unmatched. Per germline, CDR1 SGHAT and CDR2 FQNNGV. The CDR3 consists of 14 residues. The CDR3: CASSLGQIVYEQYF. In nucleotides, the CDR3 is TGTGCCAGCAGCCTGGGACAGATAGTCTACGAGCAGTACTTC.

This chain connects TRBV27 to TRBJ2-1, with D possibly matching TRBD1 (6 bases). The germline V and J ends were trimmed by 3 bases and 8 bases, with 14 bases remaining between them. In germline, CDR1 is MNHEY, CDR2 SMNVEV (reference sequence). This CDR3 has 14 amino acids. The CDR3 loop is CASSFLQGRDEQFF. CDR3 bases: TGTGCCAGCAGTTTCCTACAGGGTAGAGATGAGCAGTTCTTC.

V gene TRBV29-1 combines with J gene TRBJ2-5, with 7 positions matching TRBD2. The CDR3 runs to 14 residues. CDR1 SQVTM and CDR2 ANQGSEA come from the germline V gene. V lost 2 bases to trimming and J lost 5 bases; unmatched junction nucleotides: 8. The CDR3 nucleotides are TGCAGCGTTGAATCGGGACTAACGAAGGAGACCCAGTACTTC. It translates to CSVESGLTKETQYF.

The chain has TRBV9 and TRBJ1-2, with D maybe TRBD1 (6 bases). Trimming shortened V by 4 bases and J by 4 bases, and 11 bases separated the two germline ends. CDR1 is SGDLS and CDR2 is YYNGEE in the germline V gene. CDR3 length: 13 residues. The CDR3 region is CASSQGHPYGYTF. The CDR3 DNA reads as TGTGCCAGCAGCCAGGGGCACCCCTATGGCTACACCTTC.

This chain links TRBV5-1 with TRBJ2-6; 8 positions agree with TRBD1. CDR1 is SGHRS, CDR2 YFSETQ, per germline. Germline trimming cut 4 bases from V and 0 bases from J; bases unmatched to any gene: 6. The CDR3 is 17 amino acids. The CDR3 spells CASSQQGAGSGANVLTF. The CDR3, as DNA: TGCGCCAGCAGCCAGCAGGGGGCTGGCTCTGGGGCCAACGTCCTGACTTTC.

The chain carries TRBV4-2 and TRBJ2-5, with 7 bases aligning to TRBD1. There are 16 residues in the CDR3. Trimming removed 2 bases from V and 4 bases from J; junction bases left unmatched: 10. Germline loops: CDR1 LGHNA, CDR2 YNFKEQ. The CDR3 reads CASSQINRGRGETQYF. As DNA, the CDR3 is TGTGCCAGCAGCCAAATTAACAGGGGAAGGGGAGAGACCCAGTACTTC.

V gene TRBV6-6 combines with J gene TRBJ2-6; unclear D gene. This CDR3 has 16 residues. V was cut by 6 bases and J by 2 bases, with 14 bases left in between. Germline assignment: CDR1 MNHNY and CDR2 SVGAGI (reference sequence). CDR3 nucleotides: TGTGCCAGCAGCCATCAACTGATTGCTGGGGCCAACGTCCTGACTTTC. Its protein is CASSHQLIAGANVLTF.

The chain recombines TRBV6-5 with TRBJ2-7; 9 bases are a match to TRBD2. The V and J ends lost 6 bases and 4 bases, in that order; junction bases with no gene match: 10. Germline-derived CDR1 and CDR2 are MNHEY and SVGAGI. The CDR3 has 15 residues. The CDR3: CASSLLAGSSYEQYF. The CDR3 bases are TGTGCCAGCAGCCTGCTAGCGGGGAGTTCTTACGAGCAGTACTTC.

CDR3 protein: CASSSGDFSGNTIYF. Here the CDR3 DNA reads TGTGCCAGCAGTTCCGGGGACTTCTCTGGAAACACCATATATTTT. The rearrangement uses TRBV6-5 and TRBJ1-3; maybe TRBD1 (5 bases). Looked up from germline, CDR1 is MNHEY and CDR2 is SVGAGI. This CDR3 is built from 15 residues. V lost 4 bases to trimming and J lost 0 bases, with 10 bases between them.

The V call is TRBV6-1, the J call TRBJ1-5; 11 bases map to TRBD1. V gave up 3 bases and J gave up 2 bases; unmatched junction bases: 6. CDR1 and CDR2 from the germline V gene are MNHNS and SASEGT. This CDR3 spans 17 amino acids. CDR3 nucleotides: TGTGCCAGCAGTGACCCGGACAGGGGGCAAGGCAATCAGCCCCAGCATTTT. This codes for CASSDPDRGQGNQPQHF.

CDR3 bases: TGTGCCAGCAGGAGAGCGGGGGTGACCTACAATGAGCAGTTCTTC. Protein sequence: CASRRAGVTYNEQFF. The rearrangement uses TRBV6-1 and TRBJ2-1; 8 nucleotides line up with TRBD2. CDR1 is MNHNS, CDR2 SASEGT, per germline. This CDR3 region has 15 residues. V lost 6 bases and J lost 2; bases outside the gene matches: 6.

The chain links TRBV9 to TRBJ2-7; 7 positions match TRBD2. V lost 0 bases to trimming and J lost 6 bases; unmatched junction nucleotides: 18. The CDR3 length is 18 residues. The V gene's germline CDR1 is SGDLS and CDR2 YYNGEE. CDR3 nucleotides: TGTGCCAGCAGCGTAGTGTCGGGGACGGGGGGATCGCCCTCCGAGCAGTACTTC. As protein: CASSVVSGTGGSPSEQYF.